Listed below are T cell receptor beta chains from one sample, sequenced in a study of blood T cells in healthy people across ages. TCRdb re-called the 5' RACE reads through MiXCR, storing one row per CDR3 protein. The table lists about 1.4 million distinct CDR3 sequences, 55% to 75% of them singletons. Sequencing was performed on blood. Receptors were obtained from a man aged 18 to 30 in good health. Each CDR3 is given with its conserved first and last residue. The D gene is left open where the match is weak. Size is omitted from some rows. Given values are once, few, many or a class for expanded clones.

>.|few|TRBV29-1|14|TRBJ2-1
CSVYGGPLHNEQFF
TGCAGCGTTTATGGGGGGCCCCTGCACAATGAGCAGTTCTTC
>TRBD2|once|TRBV11-2|17|TRBJ2-7
CASSPRGVAGESGEQYF
TGTGCCAGCAGCCCCCGGGGAGTAGCGGGAGAGTCTGGCGAGCAGTACTTC
>.|.|TRBV28|15|TRBJ1-3
CASSEPNPDKNTIYF
TGTGCCAGCAGCGAACCTAACCCCGACAAGAACACCATATATTTT
>.|.|TRBV29-1|12|TRBJ1-2
CSAPGGLSGYTF
TGCAGCGCCCCCGGGGGACTTTCTGGCTACACCTTC
>TRBD2|.|TRBV4-2|16|TRBJ2-7
CASSQEMGLAGVEQYF
TGTGCCAGCAGCCAAGAAATGGGACTAGCGGGAGTTGAGCAGTACTTC
>.|.|TRBV4-1|16|TRBJ2-3
CASSQDRGGRTDTQYF
TGCGCCAGCAGCCAAGATAGAGGGGGTCGCACAGATACGCAGTATTTT
>TRBD2|.|TRBV6-6|16|TRBJ2-3
CASSYRTSGHTDTQYF
TGTGCCAGCAGTTACCGAACTAGCGGACACACAGATACGCAGTATTTT
>TRBD1|.|TRBV7-2|17|TRBJ2-1
CASSPPPGDRRYNEQFF
TGTGCCAGCAGCCCTCCACCGGGGGACAGGCGTTACAATGAGCAGTTCTTC
>TRBD2|.|TRBV5-1|14|TRBJ2-1
CASSALAAYNEQFF
TGCGCCAGCAGCGCGCTAGCGGCCTACAATGAGCAGTTCTTC
>TRBD1|.|TRBV5-4|14|TRBJ2-5
CATFSLAGGETQYF
TGTGCCACCTTTTCCCTGGCAGGGGGAGAGACCCAGTACTTC
>TRBD1|few|TRBV9|13|TRBJ1-2
CASSAGQGLGYTF
TGTGCCAGTAGCGCGGGACAGGGGTTAGGCTACACCTTC
>.|few|TRBV4-2|17|TRBJ2-7
CASSHYDGGRWVDEQYF
TGTGCCAGCAGCCATTACGATGGGGGCAGATGGGTGGACGAGCAGTACTTC
>.|few|TRBV20-1|14|TRBJ2-7
CSVSEGTPAYEQYF
TGCAGTGTATCCGAGGGCACGCCTGCCTACGAGCAGTACTTC
>TRBD2|.|TRBV4-2|17|TRBJ2-1
CASSPTKLAGGDNEQFF
TGTGCCAGCAGCCCGACCAAACTAGCGGGGGGTGACAATGAGCAGTTCTTC
>TRBD2|.|TRBV5-1|16|TRBJ2-1
CASSLPRVAGGNEQFF
TGCGCCAGCAGCTTGCCGAGGGTAGCGGGAGGCAATGAGCAGTTCTTC
>.|.|TRBV24-1|13|TRBJ2-5
CATSDLLGGTQYF
TGTGCCACCAGTGACCTCTTGGGGGGCACCCAGTACTTC
>.|.|TRBV27|16|TRBJ1-6
CASSAEASPYNSPLHF
TGTGCCAGCAGTGCCGAAGCCAGCCCCTATAATTCACCCCTCCACTTT
>TRBD2|.|TRBV2|14|TRBJ2-7
CASILAGGRNEQYF
TGTGCCAGCATCCTAGCGGGAGGGCGTAATGAGCAGTACTTC
>.|.|TRBV4-2|14|TRBJ2-7
CASSQRDTAYEQYF
TGTGCCAGCAGCCAGAGGGACACCGCCTACGAGCAGTACTTC
>.|.|TRBV9|16|TRBJ2-5
CASSVAGRASRETQYF
TGTGCCAGCAGCGTAGCGGGACGAGCGTCTCGAGAGACCCAGTACTTC